This T cell receptor (beta chain) emerged from a study of blood T cell repertoires in COVID-19 (dated by TCRdb to about 2020). Regarding the research as a whole: Collaborator samples came from the United States, Italy and Spain and covered acute and convalescent phases of COVID-19. The prospective study material was composed of cDNA or gDNA derived from T cells, B-cell-depleted T cells, or PBMCs. Deeply sampled blood TCRbeta repertoires from subjects exposed to, actively infected with, or recovered from COVID-19 were included in the dataset. The repertoires were released in a freely available public database intended as a resource for research on the immune response to SARS-CoV-2. The samples were drawn from the first 160 participants of the ongoing ImmuneRACE study and from about 1,200 subjects provided by 6 global collaborators. The sample metadata nearly always contained a de-identified subject ID, COVID-19 status, age in years and sex. HLA class I and class II types, where available, came from metadata supplied by the sample provider rather than from assay-based typing. On the study overall, not on this receptor specifically: Clinical and demographic metadata were provided uncurated, with the amount varying by source and participant.

At the junction V is shortened by 4 bases and J by 6 bases; bases outside the gene matches: 3. The CDR3 runs 14 residues from the cysteine to the phenylalanine. Of the read, only the CDR3 DNA is kept; its 42 bases are in frame from base 1. As encoded in the germline V gene, CDR1 is LGHNA while CDR2 is YSLEER. TCRbeta CDR3 regions were amplified from genomic DNA using the immunoSEQ Assay, a bias-controlled multiplex PCR. The paper's data handling went like this. The number of nucleated cells in each sample was estimated from the amplification of reference gene primers within the assay. To quantify the absolute abundance of each unique TCRbeta CDR3 rearrangement, sequence reads were collapsed and filtered. Productive Simpson clonality was computed per sample as the square root of Simpson's diversity index over productive rearrangements. What TCRdb holds here is the immuneACCESS table cut down to in-frame rearrangements. Part of the clones is not present; checked against another copy, under half of the missing clones reflect an unresolved V gene, and the others are unexplained. The V and J calls and clone size come from that table; D and trimming were worked out from the DNA. The sample yields 100,000 to 140,000 clones; around 90% were counted once. Roughly 4.6% of the sample goes to the ten largest clones.

Regarding this clone: Its recognized antigen is unknown. Base qualities are missing; no much larger clone stands one base away.

Whole blood was collected in K2EDTA tubes by collaborating institutions according to the institutions' own protocols. Collaborator samples were shipped for TCRbeta analysis as frozen whole blood, isolated PBMCs, or DNA extracted from either sample type. This clonotype was sampled from a man in his forties or fifties with active or convalescent COVID-19. Recombination joined TRBV4-3 with TRBJ1-6; 7 nucleotides in the junction match TRBD1. The sequencing sample was made of peripheral blood. The CDR3 loop reads CASSLGDSNSPLHF. In nucleotide form, the sequence is TGCGCCAGCAGCCTCGGGGACAGTAATTCACCCCTCCACTTT.